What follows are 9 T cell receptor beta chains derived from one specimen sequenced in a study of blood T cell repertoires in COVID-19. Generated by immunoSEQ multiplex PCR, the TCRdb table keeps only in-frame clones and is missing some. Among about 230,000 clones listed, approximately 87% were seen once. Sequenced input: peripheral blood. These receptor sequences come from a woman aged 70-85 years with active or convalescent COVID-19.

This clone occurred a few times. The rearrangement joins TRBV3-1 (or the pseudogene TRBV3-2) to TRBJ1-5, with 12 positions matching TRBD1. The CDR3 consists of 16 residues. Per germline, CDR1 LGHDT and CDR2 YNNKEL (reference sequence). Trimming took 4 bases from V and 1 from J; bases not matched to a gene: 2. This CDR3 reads CASSPGQGASNQPQHF. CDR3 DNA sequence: TGTGCCAGCAGCCCGGGACAGGGGGCAAGCAATCAGCCCCAGCATTTT.

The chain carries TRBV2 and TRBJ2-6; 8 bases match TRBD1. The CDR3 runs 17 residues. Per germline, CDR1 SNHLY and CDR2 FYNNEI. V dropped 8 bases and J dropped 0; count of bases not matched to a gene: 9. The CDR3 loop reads CASDDRGMFSGANVLTF. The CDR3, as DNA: TGTGCCAGCGACGACAGGGGAATGTTCTCTGGGGCCAACGTCCTGACTTTC.

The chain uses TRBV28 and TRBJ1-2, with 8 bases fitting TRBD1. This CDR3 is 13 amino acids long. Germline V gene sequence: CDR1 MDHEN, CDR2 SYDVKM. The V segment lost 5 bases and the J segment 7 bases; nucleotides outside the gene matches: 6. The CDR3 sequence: CASSLQGALGYTF. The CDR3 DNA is TGTGCCAGCAGTCTGCAGGGGGCGCTTGGCTACACCTTC.

CDR3 sequence: CASSRLGGIPETQYF. The CDR3 DNA reads TGCGCCAGCAGCCGACTTGGCGGGATCCCAGAGACCCAGTACTTC. The rearrangement uses TRBV5-1 and TRBJ2-5, with D perhaps TRBD2 (6 bases). CDR1 SGHRS and CDR2 YFSETQ come from the germline V gene. The CDR3 is 15 amino acids. V gave up 4 bases and J gave up 4 bases, with 17 bases separating them.

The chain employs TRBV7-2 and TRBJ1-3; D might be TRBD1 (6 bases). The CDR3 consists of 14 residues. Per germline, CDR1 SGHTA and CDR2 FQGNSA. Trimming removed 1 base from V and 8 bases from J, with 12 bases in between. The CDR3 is CASSLDRGSDTIYF. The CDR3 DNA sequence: TGTGCCAGCAGCTTAGATAGGGGGAGCGACACCATATATTTT.

CDR3 loop: CATRRLNGDTQYF. In DNA, the CDR3 is TGTGCCACCCGTAGACTAAACGGGGATACGCAGTATTTT. The rearrangement joins TRBV12-3 or TRBV12-4 to TRBJ2-3, with D perhaps matching TRBD2 (5 bases). CDR3 length equals 13 residues. V dropped 10 bases and J dropped 6 bases, with 17 bases sitting between them.

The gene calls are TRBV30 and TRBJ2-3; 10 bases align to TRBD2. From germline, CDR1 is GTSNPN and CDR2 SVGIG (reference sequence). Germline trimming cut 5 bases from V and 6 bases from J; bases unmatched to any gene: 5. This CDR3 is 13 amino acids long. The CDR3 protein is CAWVAGGADTQYF. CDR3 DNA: TGTGCCTGGGTAGCGGGAGGAGCGGATACGCAGTATTTT.

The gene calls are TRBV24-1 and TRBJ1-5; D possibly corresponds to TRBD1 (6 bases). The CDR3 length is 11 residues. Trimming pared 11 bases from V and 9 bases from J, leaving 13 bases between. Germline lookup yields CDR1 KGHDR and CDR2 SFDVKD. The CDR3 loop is CASQGFGPQHF. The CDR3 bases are TGTGCCAGTCAGGGGTTTGGGCCCCAGCATTTT.

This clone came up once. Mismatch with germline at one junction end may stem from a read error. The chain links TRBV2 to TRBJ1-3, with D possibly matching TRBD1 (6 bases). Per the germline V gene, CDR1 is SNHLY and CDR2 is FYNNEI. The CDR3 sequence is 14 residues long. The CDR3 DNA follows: TGTGCCAGCAGTGGGTTTGACAGGAAACGAGAAAGAGGGTTT. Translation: CASSGFDRKRERGF.